The 32 T cell receptor beta chains below were found in one sample sequenced in a study of T cell responses to AZD1222 COVID-19 vaccine (dated by TCRdb to 2020 to 2022). In light of the paper, this sample's time point label describes: baseline before first vaccination. The library came from the immunoSEQ multiplex PCR assay. Entries here come from immuneACCESS through TCRdb and include only in-frame sequences with V and J called. Some clones fail to appear in such tables; in the studies checked, an unresolved V gene covers under half of the shortfall, and the cause of the remainder is unknown. The sample includes about 56,000 clones, with around 90% observed a single time. The top ten clones comprise roughly 14% of the sample. The sequenced sample was peripheral blood, obtained on day 0 of AZD1222 vaccination. The receptors stem from an adult in good health.

This chain joins TRBV7-2 and TRBJ1-3; perhaps TRBD1 as D (5 bases). Germline CDR1 is SGHTA and CDR2 is FQGNSA. There are 15 residues in the CDR3. V gave up 2 bases and J gave up 0 bases, with 8 bases separating them. For the CDR3, the DNA is TGTGCCAGCAGCTTATCAGGGAGCTCTGGAAACACCATATATTTT. Encoded protein: CASSLSGSSGNTIYF.

The genes are TRBV24-1 and TRBJ1-1; possible D gene TRBD1, 6 bases. The CDR3 runs 13 residues. The V and J ends lost 4 bases and 8 bases respectively, with 13 bases between them. Germline V lookup: CDR1 KGHDR, CDR2 SFDVKD. Here the CDR3 DNA reads TGTGCCACCAGTGAGGTAGGCGGGACAGAAGCTTTCTTT. Its translation is CATSEVGGTEAFF.

Here the CDR3 reads CAWSSQGLLGDQPQHF. For the CDR3, the DNA is TGTGCCTGGAGTTCCCAGGGACTTCTAGGCGATCAGCCCCAGCATTTT. The chain is built from TRBV30 and TRBJ1-5; possibly TRBD1 for D (5 bases). The CDR3 covers 16 residues. The germline V and J ends were trimmed by 2 bases and 5 bases, with 19 bases remaining between them. Germline V gene data show CDR1 as GTSNPN and CDR2 as SVGIG (reference sequence).

This clone qualifies as medium-sized (0.01 to 0.1%). The chain employs TRBV19 and TRBJ1-5; D is unresolved. The CDR3 length is 14 residues. CDR1 is LNHDA and CDR2 is SQIVND in the germline V gene (reference sequence). V was trimmed by 3 bases and J by 1 base, leaving 7 bases between them. The CDR3 is CASSIPGSNQPQHF. In DNA form, the CDR3 reads TGTGCCAGTAGTATTCCGGGAAGCAATCAGCCCCAGCATTTT.

The CDR3 DNA reads as TGTGCCAGCAGCCCCACCGGGAGAGGGTCCTACGAGCAGTACTTC. Its protein product is CASSPTGRGSYEQYF. The V gene is TRBV13, the J gene TRBJ2-7; a weak D match, TRBD2 (6 bases). V lost 5 bases to trimming and J lost 1 base, with 15 bases between them. From germline, CDR1 is PRHDT and CDR2 FYEKMQ (reference sequence). This CDR3 is 15 amino acids long.

J is TRBJ1-2 and V is TRBV5-1; 10 nucleotides line up with TRBD1. Trimming removed 4 bases from V and 6 bases from J; junction bases left unmatched: 3. Germline CDR1 is SGHRS and CDR2 is YFSETQ. The CDR3 is 13 residues long. Here the CDR3 reads CASSTGQGDGYTF. CDR3 nucleotide sequence: TGCGCCAGCAGCACCGGACAGGGGGATGGCTACACCTTC.

This clone has only one observation. The chain joins TRBV5-6 to TRBJ2-5, with 8 bases that match TRBD2. The V gene end was trimmed by 2 bases and the J gene end by 3 bases; junction bases not matched to a gene: 9. The V gene's germline CDR1 is SGHDT and CDR2 YYEEEE. This CDR3 has 16 amino acids. CDR3 sequence (DNA): TGTGCCAGCAGCTTTAGAGCGGGAGTTTTAGAAGAGACCCAGTACTTC. Its translation: CASSFRAGVLEETQYF.

V usage is TRBV2 and J usage is TRBJ1-3; D is ambiguous. Germline CDR1 is SNHLY and CDR2 is FYNNEI. This CDR3 spans 13 amino acids. V was trimmed by 7 bases and J by 4 bases, leaving 11 bases between them. The CDR3 nucleotides read TGTGCCAGCATCCGAGGGATAGGAAACACCATATATTTT. Its translation is CASIRGIGNTIYF.

This clone was counted a single time. This chain uses TRBV9 with TRBJ2-1; D not certain. Germline CDR1 and CDR2: SGDLS and YYNGEE. The CDR3 contains 13 residues. Trimming removed 4 bases from V and 5 bases from J, with 10 bases in between. The CDR3 DNA is TGTGCCAGCAGCACCAGACTGAACAATGAGCAGTTCTTC. It translates to CASSTRLNNEQFF.

V usage is TRBV11-2 and J usage is TRBJ2-5; D unclear. The CDR3 has 16 amino acids. Germline V CDR1 and CDR2: SGHAT, FQNNGV. V was shortened by 0 bases and J by 2 bases, with 13 bases between the two germline ends. The CDR3: CASSLDRVSPQETQYF. The CDR3 bases are TGTGCCAGCAGCTTAGATCGGGTGTCTCCGCAAGAGACCCAGTACTTC.

DNA of the CDR3: TGCGCCAGCAGCTTGGGTCTAGGGGTAGCGGGAGGAGAGACCCAGTACTTC. Translated, it gives CASSLGLGVAGGETQYF. This chain links TRBV5-1 with TRBJ2-5, with 10 bases fitting TRBD2. The CDR3 extends over 17 amino acids. V shed 0 bases, J shed 4 bases, and the junction held 9 bases outside the gene matches. The germline gives CDR1 SGHRS, CDR2 YFSETQ.

This clone has more than one count but fewer than ten. The CDR3 nucleotides are TGTGCCAGCACCAGGCGACAGGGCGATCAGCCCCAGCATTTT. This sequence encodes CASTRRQGDQPQHF. V is TRBV7-9 and J is TRBJ1-5; TRBD1 matches 7 bases. This CDR3 spans 14 amino acids. V dropped 7 bases and J dropped 5; count of bases not matched to a gene: 8. From germline, CDR1 is SEHNR and CDR2 FQNEAQ (reference sequence).

The chain carries TRBV7-7 and TRBJ2-2, with D perhaps assigned TRBD1 or TRBD2 (5 bases each). Germline lookup yields CDR1 SSHAT and CDR2 FNYEAQ (reference sequence). Trimming removed 5 bases at V and 3 bases at J, with 10 bases between. This CDR3 region has 14 residues. In DNA, the CDR3 is TGTGCCAGCAGCCCCGGGGCTGACACCGGGGAGCTGTTTTTT. It codes for CASSPGADTGELFF. Full variable domain (missing parts from reference TRBV7-7 and TRBJ2-2): GAGVSQSPRYKVTKRGQDVTLRCDPISSHATLYWYQQALGQGPEFLTYFNYEAQPDKSGLPSDRFSAERPEGSISTLTIQRTEQRDSAMYRCASSPGADTGELFFGEGSRLTVL.

V and J are TRBV10-3 and TRBJ2-1, with TRBD2 matching 8 bases. The CDR3 covers 18 residues. The V and J ends lost 0 bases and 5 bases, in that order; junction bases with no gene match: 12. Germline lookup yields CDR1 ENHRY and CDR2 SYGVKD. The CDR3 region has the DNA TGTGCCATCAGTGAGTCTCGGCAGATAACGGGAGGGGACAATGAGCAGTTCTTC. Translated, it gives CAISESRQITGGDNEQFF.

V usage is TRBV5-1 and J usage is TRBJ2-5; 7 nucleotides line up with TRBD2. The CDR3 runs to 16 residues. Germline V gives CDR1 SGHRS, CDR2 YFSETQ. The junction had 9 bases not matched to a gene; V was cut back by 0 bases and J by 4 bases. CDR3 sequence (DNA): TGCGCCAGCAGCTTGGAGTGGACTAGGGGTCGAGAGACCCAGTACTTC. Encoded protein: CASSLEWTRGRETQYF.

V and J are TRBV14 and TRBJ2-3, with D perhaps matching TRBD2 (6 bases). This CDR3 is built from 17 residues. In germline, CDR1 is SGHDN, CDR2 FVKESK. V lost 4 bases, J lost 4 bases, and 21 bases lay in between. CDR3 region: CASSRRLRDSFPDTQYF. In DNA, the CDR3 is TGTGCCAGCAGCCGCAGGCTCCGGGACTCCTTCCCAGATACGCAGTATTTT.

This rearrangement joins TRBV7-2 to TRBJ1-1; 10 bases match TRBD1. The V segment lost 3 bases and the J segment 5 bases; nucleotides outside the gene matches: 6. Germline V gives CDR1 SGHTA, CDR2 FQGNSA. The CDR3 is made up of 15 amino acids. In nucleotides, the CDR3 is TGTGCCAGCAGCTTTGGGACAGGGGTGAGAACTGAAGCTTTCTTT. Its protein is CASSFGTGVRTEAFF.

The chain employs TRBV3-1 (or the pseudogene TRBV3-2) and TRBJ2-2; no reliable D call. The CDR3 is made up of 15 amino acids. Germline V gene lookup returns CDR1 LGHDT and CDR2 YNNKEL (reference sequence). V was shortened by 4 bases and J by 7 bases, with 16 bases between the two germline ends. CDR3 sequence reads: CASSPHRTYGGELFF. The DNA for the CDR3 is TGTGCCAGCAGCCCCCATAGGACGTACGGCGGGGAGCTGTTTTTT.

V usage is TRBV6-8 and J usage is TRBJ1-4, with D perhaps matching TRBD1 (6 bases). This CDR3 has 17 residues. Germline V CDR1 and CDR2: MNHGY, SAAAGT. V dropped 7 bases and J dropped 4 bases, with 22 bases sitting between them. The CDR3 reads CASIPGAPGPHNEKLFF. The CDR3 bases are TGTGCCAGCATCCCGGGGGCCCCGGGACCGCATAATGAAAAACTGTTTTTT.

The chain joins TRBV7-6 to TRBJ2-1, with 7 bases that match TRBD2. The CDR3 has 20 residues. Losses at the gene ends were 3 bases for V and 3 bases for J; bases not matched to a gene: 20. The germline CDR1 and CDR2 sequences are SGHVS and FNYEAQ. Here the CDR3 DNA reads TGTGCCAGCAGCTTGTCCGCAGCGCTAGCGGATCCTACGGACTACAATGAGCAGTTCTTC. This sequence encodes CASSLSAALADPTDYNEQFF.

This chain links TRBV25-1 with TRBJ2-2, with D perhaps assigned TRBD1 or TRBD2 (5 bases each). The germline V gene encodes CDR1 MGHDK and CDR2 SYGVNS. V was trimmed by 5 bases and J by 6 bases, leaving 13 bases between them. The CDR3 spans 14 residues. As DNA, the CDR3 is TGTGCCAGCAGTCCCGAGGGCAGGGCCGGGGAGCTGTTTTTT. This codes for CASSPEGRAGELFF.

The V gene is TRBV19, the J gene TRBJ2-7; no definite D call. Per the germline V gene, CDR1 is LNHDA and CDR2 is SQIVND (reference sequence). The V gene lost 6 bases and the J gene lost 1 base, with 16 bases spanning the gap. The CDR3 loop spans 15 amino acids. The CDR3 is CASSKVVGGSYEQYF. CDR3 DNA sequence: TGTGCCAGTAGCAAGGTAGTCGGTGGGTCCTACGAGCAGTACTTC.

The V call is TRBV6-6, the J call TRBJ1-1, with TRBD1 matching over 8 bases. The germline CDR1 and CDR2 sequences are MNHNY and SVGAGI (reference sequence). The CDR3 runs to 13 residues. Trimming at V came to 7 bases and at J to 10 bases, leaving 11 bases not matched to a gene. Written as DNA, the CDR3 is TGTGCCAGCATTCTCGGACAGGGTCTCTCAGCTTTCTTT. Protein sequence: CASILGQGLSAFF.

This chain links TRBV12-3 or TRBV12-4 with TRBJ1-2; D is perhaps TRBD1 (5 bases). The CDR3 loop spans 13 amino acids. V was clipped by 6 bases and J by 8 bases, with 16 bases between them. The CDR3 protein is CASRATGWGGYTF. CDR3 DNA sequence: TGTGCCAGCAGGGCTACAGGATGGGGGGGCTACACCTTC.

The V gene is TRBV30, the J gene TRBJ1-1; 8 positions match TRBD1. V gave up 2 bases and J gave up 4 bases; unmatched junction bases: 6. The germline CDR1 and CDR2 sequences are GTSNPN and SVGIG (reference sequence). This CDR3 is built from 14 residues. CDR3 nucleotide sequence: TGTGCCTGGAGTTCGACAGGGGTGGGCACTGAAGCTTTCTTT. This translates into CAWSSTGVGTEAFF.

The V gene is TRBV5-5, the J gene TRBJ2-7; a possible D gene is TRBD2 (7 bases). Trimming left V 1 base short and J 4 bases short, with 21 bases between. This CDR3 comprises 17 residues. In germline, CDR1 is SGHKS, CDR2 YYEKEE (reference sequence). The CDR3 region is CASSLNPRGAGVYEQYF. The CDR3, as DNA: TGTGCCAGCAGCTTGAACCCTCGGGGGGCCGGGGTATACGAGCAGTACTTC.

This sequence joins TRBV9 and TRBJ2-3; 10 nucleotides align to TRBD2. Germline V lookup: CDR1 SGDLS, CDR2 YYNGEE. There are 17 residues in the CDR3. The V gene end was trimmed by 3 bases and the J gene end by 6 bases; junction bases not matched to a gene: 13. The CDR3 region has the DNA TGTGCCAGCAGCGAGGCCTTGGTAGCGGGAGGTGGGGATACGCAGTATTTT. Amino acids: CASSEALVAGGGDTQYF.

This clone appeared a single time. The chain uses TRBV12-3 or TRBV12-4 and TRBJ1-5, with TRBD1 as a possible D gene (6 bases). This CDR3 contains 13 residues. V lost 3 bases, J lost 6 bases, and 9 bases lay in between. The CDR3, as DNA: TGTGCCAGCAGTTTCGGAGGGGGTCAGCCCCAGCATTTT. Translation: CASSFGGGQPQHF.

The chain couples TRBV29-1 to TRBJ2-1; D could derive from TRBD1 or TRBD2 (6 bases each). Germline lookup yields CDR1 SQVTM and CDR2 ANQGSEA. The CDR3 runs to 12 residues. The V gene lost 4 bases and the J gene lost 8 bases, with 12 bases spanning the gap. CDR3 DNA sequence: TGCAGCGTTGGATGGGGGGCCCATGAGCAGTTCTTC. It encodes CSVGWGAHEQFF.

The CDR3 loop is CATSEGGLASGAGGSYNEQFF. In nucleotides, the CDR3 is TGTGCCACCAGTGAAGGGGGGCTAGCTAGCGGAGCCGGTGGCTCCTACAATGAGCAGTTCTTC. This chain links TRBV24-1 with TRBJ2-1; possibly TRBD2 for D (7 bases). Trimming removed 4 bases from V and 0 bases from J, with 27 bases in between. Germline values: CDR1 KGHDR, CDR2 SFDVKD. This CDR3 comprises 21 residues.

This clone was observed once. The genes are TRBV7-2 and TRBJ1-1, with D possibly being TRBD1 (5 bases). This CDR3 has 13 residues. The V end was cut by 8 bases, the J end by 2 bases, with 12 bases between. Germline V gene data show CDR1 as SGHTA and CDR2 as FQGNSA. This CDR3 is CASGRQLNTEAFF. Written as DNA, the CDR3 is TGTGCCAGCGGAAGACAGCTTAACACTGAAGCTTTCTTT.

The chain has TRBV28 and TRBJ2-7, with TRBD1 as a possible D gene (5 bases). This CDR3 comprises 12 residues. V was cut by 6 bases and J by 3 bases, with 9 bases left in between. Germline V gene data show CDR1 as MDHEN and CDR2 as SYDVKM. The CDR3 nucleotides read TGTGCCAGCAGGGTTGACAGCTACGAGCAGTACTTC. Its translation is CASRVDSYEQYF.